This T cell receptor beta chain was profiled in a study of Tregs in tolerant kidney transplant recipients (dated by TCRdb to 2018 to 2020). About the study as a whole: The transplants used related donors along with nonmyeloablative bone marrow transplantation, and in the human trials mixed chimerism was transient. TCRbeta sequencing was used in the study to identify donor-specific regulatory T cells before combined kidney and bone marrow transplantation, and the identified cells were then tracked after transplant.

What the authors observed across the whole study: Donor-specific Treg expansion was found to exceed global Treg expansion in tolerant patients, suggesting antigen-driven rather than nonspecific expansion. The study was limited by small patient numbers, and the findings need validation in larger populations and under other immunosuppression protocols. Biological reproducibility was not directly assessed, although technical replication error appeared to be minimal. The most biologically relevant and donor-specific TCRbeta repertoire appeared to be identified by expanding Tregs with activated donor B cells. For some patients, the PCR primers changed as time went on, which meant samples from those patients could not be compared with one another at the nucleotide level.

For TCRbeta CDR3 sequencing, genomic DNA was extracted from sorted cells using the QIAGEN DNeasy Blood and Tissue Kit. High-throughput TCRbeta CDR3 sequencing, including PCR amplification with bias correction and internal controls, was performed commercially through immunoSEQ. Under the source paper's analysis protocol: Unique productive TCRbeta sequences were defined by CDR3 nucleotide sequence when primers matched and otherwise by CDR3 amino acid sequence together with Vbeta and Jbeta genes. To correct for sorting error, sequences found in more than one sorted population at a frequency ratio of 2:1 or less were discarded, and the remaining shared sequences were assigned to the population with the higher frequency. Donor-reactive sequences were defined as at least 5-fold expanded in CFSE-low cells versus unstimulated cells, with frequency of at least 0.01% in CFSE-low cells. Repertoire divergence was quantified by Jensen-Shannon divergence calculated from the top 100 TCRbeta sequences ranked by frequency. For samples with multiple sequencing runs, sorting error was corrected separately for each run before the runs were pooled. TCRdb re-hosts the immuneACCESS table, in-frame sequences only. Its copies lack some clones; in the studies checked, an unresolved V gene accounts for under half of them, and the cause for the rest is not known. V and J calls and clone size are copied from that table; D and trimming were computed from the DNA. The sample table records about 69,000 clones; about 89% of these occur just once. The top ten constitute about 0.37% of the sample.

This clone was detected once. It lacks a known antigen. No quality values exist for individual bases; no much larger clone is one base distant. This sample's time point label indicates: blood sample drawn before combined kidney and bone marrow transplant. Unstimulated Tregs (CD4+CD25+CD127-), CD4+ non-Tregs (CD4+CD25-), CD4 and CD8 cells were FACS-sorted from thawed PBMCs. Patients were 4 combined kidney and bone marrow transplant recipients from the ITN036ST trial, and only these trial subjects had samples available. Healthy control blood was processed by Ficoll density gradient to PBMCs and cryopreserved; patient PBMCs were collected before and after transplant. This receptor was identified in a human donor who received a combined kidney and bone marrow transplant. This specimen was CD4+ T cells from blood, taken before the transplant.

The CDR3 reads as follows: CASSSLDRDIQYF. The nucleotide sequence reads as follows: TGCGCCAGCAGCTCATTGGACAGGGACATTCAGTACTTC. The rearranged chain carries TRBV5-1 and TRBJ2-4, and 8 junctional nucleotides match TRBD1. V lost 3 bases and J lost 8 bases, and the count of bases not matched to a germline gene is 4. The CDR3 covers 13 residues, taking in both the cysteine and the phenylalanine. Of the read, only the CDR3 DNA is kept; its 39 bases are in frame from base 1. The germline V gene specifies SGHRS as CDR1 and YFSETQ as CDR2. Extended through the reference TRBV5-1 and TRBJ2-4 proteins, this CDR3 yields the full variable domain: KAGVTQTPRYLIKTRGQQVTLSCSPISGHRSVSWYQQTPGQGLQFLFEYFSETQRNKGNFPGRFSGRQFSNSRSEMNVSTLELGDSALYLCASSSLDRDIQYFGAGTRLSVL.